What follows are 9 T cell receptor beta chains derived from one specimen sequenced in a study of T cell repertoires in cytomegalovirus infection. These receptors are not linked to any known antigen. In TCRdb, the reads were re-called with MiXCR into one record per CDR3 protein. The sample includes roughly 990,000 distinct CDR3 sequences, around 30% of them seen just once. Sequenced here: cultured CD8+ T cells from PBMCs, sampled from culture after CMV antigen stimulation. The receptors originated from a human donor in good health (CMV status not recorded). Some clones in this sample may be carry-over from other donors' samples.

This clonotype came up once. V gene TRBV19 combines with J gene TRBJ2-7; D not certain. The CDR3 consists of 10 residues. The germline V gene has CDR1 LNHDA and CDR2 SQIVND (reference sequence). The V end was cut by 6 bases, the J end by 8 bases, with 8 bases between. CDR3 nucleotide sequence: TGTGCCAGTAGCCGCTATAAGCAGTACGTC. Translated: CASSRYKQYV.

Only a few counts were recorded for this clonotype. This rearrangement joins TRBV6-5 to TRBJ1-1, with a possible D match to TRBD1 (5 bases). Germline loops: CDR1 MNHEY, CDR2 SVGAGI. V lost 0 bases and J lost 3, with 8 bases in between. This CDR3 has 14 residues. The CDR3 is CASSYSGADTEAFF. In nucleotides, the CDR3 is TGTGCCAGCAGTTACTCAGGGGCGGACACTGAAGCTTTCTTT.

This clonotype was seen only a few times. The J gene is TRBJ2-1, the V gene TRBV6-6; TRBD2 is a possible D gene (5 bases). The CDR3 length is 13 residues. The germline V and J ends were trimmed by 7 bases and 2 bases, with 9 bases remaining between them. CDR1 and CDR2 (germline): MNHNY, SVGAGI (reference sequence). CDR3 bases: TGTGCCAGCACCCCTAGCCCCTACAATGAGCAGTTCTTC. It codes for CASTPSPYNEQFF.

The V gene is TRBV27, the J gene TRBJ1-2; maybe TRBD1 (5 bases). Germline values: CDR1 MNHEY, CDR2 SMNVEV (reference sequence). The CDR3 sequence is 17 residues long. V was trimmed by 0 bases and J by 4 bases, leaving 18 bases between them. Written as DNA, the CDR3 is TGTGCCAGCAGTTTATCAACGAGTGGGGCGTCCACCTATGGCTACACCTTC. This encodes CASSLSTSGASTYGYTF.

There are a few counts of this clonotype. The DNA for the CDR3 is TGTGCCAGCAGCAGCACAGGGTTAAGTGGCACTGAAGCTTTCTTT. Translating it yields CASSSTGLSGTEAFF. V gene TRBV12-3 or TRBV12-4 combines with J gene TRBJ1-1; a weak D match, TRBD1 (6 bases). This CDR3 comprises 15 residues. Trimming left V 6 bases short and J 4 bases short, with 18 bases between.

The chain uses TRBV3-1 and TRBJ2-2; D not resolved. The germline V gene has CDR1 LGHDT and CDR2 YNNKEL (reference sequence). The CDR3 sequence is 14 residues long. The ends were cut back, 4 bases at V and 6 bases at J, with 12 bases in the middle. The CDR3 DNA is TGTGCCAGCAGCCTCTATCTCTCGGCCGGGGAGCTGTTTTTT. Residues: CASSLYLSAGELFF. Full variable domain (outside the CDR3, taken from reference TRBV3-1 and TRBJ2-2): DTAVSQTPKYLVTQMGNDKSIKCEQNLGHDTMYWYKQDSKKFLKIMFSYNNKELIINETVPNRFSPKSPDKAHLNLHINSLELGDSAVYFCASSLYLSAGELFFGEGSRLTVL.

The V and J genes are TRBV20-1 and TRBJ2-3; 11 bases are shared with TRBD2. The CDR3 loop spans 17 amino acids. With 5 bases clipped from V and 0 bases from J, the junction kept 10 bases outside the gene matches. Germline CDR1 DFQATT, CDR2 SNEGSKA (reference sequence). The CDR3 nucleotides are TGCAGTGCTTCTCCGGGACTAGCGGTCCCTAGCACAGATACGCAGTATTTT. Protein product: CSASPGLAVPSTDTQYF.

This clonotype was picked up many times. The chain has TRBV7-2 and TRBJ2-2; tentative D call: TRBD2 (6 bases). Trimming stripped 1 base from V and 5 bases from J, with 11 bases between. The CDR3 has 15 residues. The germline V gene has CDR1 SGHTA and CDR2 FQGNSA. The CDR3 nucleotides read TGTGCCAGCAGCTTAGGCGGGGAGCTAACCGGGGAGCTGTTTTTT. It codes for CASSLGGELTGELFF.

This clonotype was picked up a small number of times. The chain combines TRBV5-6 with TRBJ2-1, with D possibly matching TRBD2 (6 bases). The CDR3 runs 15 residues. V shed 9 bases and J shed 3 bases, with 19 bases lying between them. Germline V gene lookup returns CDR1 SGHDT and CDR2 YYEEEE. The CDR3 region has the DNA TGTGCCACCTTGGGTTCCAGGGAGGTCTACAATGAGCAGTTCTTC. The encoded protein is CATLGSREVYNEQFF.